These 7 T cell receptor beta chains originate from one sample sequenced in a study of blood T cell repertoires in COVID-19. The repertoire was sequenced with immunoSEQ multiplex PCR; TCRdb's copy has only in-frame clones and lacks some. Of 200,000 to 250,000 clones listed, around 81% are singletons. Sequencing used PBMCs or T cells enriched from blood (not recorded which). These receptors were obtained from a man younger than 40 with acute COVID-19.

The rearrangement links TRBV3-1 (or the pseudogene TRBV3-2) to TRBJ1-2, with TRBD1 matching over 7 bases. The CDR3 is 15 amino acids. Germline loops: CDR1 LGHDT, CDR2 YNNKEL (reference sequence). V shed 4 bases, J shed 4 bases, and the junction held 9 bases outside the gene matches. The CDR3 sequence is CASSPRGQPLYGYTF. In nucleotides, the CDR3 is TGTGCCAGCAGCCCGCGGGGACAGCCCCTCTATGGCTACACCTTC.

The gene calls are TRBV11-3 and TRBJ1-1; D is unclear. With 1 base removed from V and 1 base from J, the gap between germline ends came to 7 bases. The CDR3 has 14 residues. Germline loops: CDR1 SGHNT, CDR2 YENEEA. Written as DNA, the CDR3 is TGTGCCAGCAGCTTAGGCTACGGGAACACTGAAGCTTTCTTT. It codes for CASSLGYGNTEAFF.

This chain joins TRBV10-2 and TRBJ2-7, with 7 bases identical to TRBD1. The CDR3 is 13 amino acids. Trimming removed 7 bases from V and 6 bases from J; junction bases left unmatched: 9. CDR1 and CDR2 (germline): WSHSY, SAAADI. CDR3 region: CASTSGTVGEQYF. In DNA, the CDR3 is TGCGCCAGCACCTCCGGGACAGTGGGCGAGCAGTACTTC.

The chain couples TRBV15 to TRBJ2-5; D is perhaps TRBD1 (6 bases). Trimming pared 4 bases from V and 4 bases from J, leaving 19 bases between. Per the germline V gene, CDR1 is LNHNV and CDR2 is YYDKDF (reference sequence). The CDR3 sequence is 16 residues long. Written as DNA, the CDR3 is TGTGCCACCAGCAAAGAAATCAGGGGAACGGGAGAGACCCAGTACTTC. This gives the protein CATSKEIRGTGETQYF.

The chain joins TRBV19 to TRBJ1-1, with D unclear. The CDR3 consists of 13 residues. Germline V gene data show CDR1 as LNHDA and CDR2 as SQIVND (reference sequence). The V and J ends lost 0 bases and 8 bases respectively, with 10 bases between them. CDR3 DNA: TGTGCCAGTAGTATAGAGGGAGGCCTAGAAGCTTTCTTT. This encodes CASSIEGGLEAFF. The full variable domain, completed using reference TRBV19 and TRBJ1-1, is DGGITQSPKYLFRKEGQNVTLSCEQNLNHDAMYWYRQDPGQGLRLIYYSQIVNDFQKGDIAEGYSVSREKKESFPLTVTSAQKNPTAFYLCASSIEGGLEAFFGQGTRLTVV.

This clone was seen only a few times. The V call is TRBV5-1, the J call TRBJ2-6; D perhaps matches TRBD1 (5 bases). CDR1 and CDR2 from the germline V gene are SGHRS and YFSETQ. The CDR3 spans 17 residues. V gave up 4 bases and J gave up 0 bases, with 14 bases separating them. The CDR3 DNA follows: TGCGCCAGCAGCACGCCTCAGGGCACCTCTGGGGCCAACGTCCTGACTTTC. This encodes CASSTPQGTSGANVLTF.

CDR3 nucleotides: TGTGCCAGCAGCTTTCAGGGACAGGGTAACGATGAGCAGTTCTTC. It translates to CASSFQGQGNDEQFF. The chain couples TRBV11-2 to TRBJ2-1; 9 bases are shared with TRBD1. Germline values: CDR1 SGHAT, CDR2 FQNNGV. V lost 3 bases to trimming and J lost 8 bases; unmatched junction nucleotides: 8. The CDR3 spans 15 residues.